The 32 T cell receptor beta chains reported below all come from one sample, sequenced in a study of T cell repertoires in cytomegalovirus infection. The antigens these receptors bind are not known. One entry per CDR3 protein results from TCRdb running MiXCR on the reads. The sample has approximately 120,000 distinct CDR3 sequences, over 25% seen once. The input for sequencing was CD8+ T cells from cultured PBMCs, taken from culture after CMV antigen stimulation. These receptors originate from a human donor in good health (CMV status not recorded). Some clones in this sample may be carry-over from other donors' samples.

The V call is TRBV7-3, the J call TRBJ2-1, with D perhaps matching TRBD1 (7 bases). CDR1 and CDR2 (germline): SGHTA, FQGTGA. Trimming took 4 bases from V and 0 from J, leaving 31 bases between them. The CDR3 extends over 22 amino acids. CDR3 residues: CASSSDRGLQGTLSSSYNEQFF. DNA of the CDR3: TGTGCCAGCAGCTCCGATAGGGGATTACAGGGGACTCTCTCTAGCTCCTACAATGAGCAGTTCTTC.

There are many counts of this clonotype. The chain links TRBV7-2 to TRBJ2-7; no clear D gene. This CDR3 has 17 residues. Germline V gene lookup returns CDR1 SGHTA and CDR2 FQGNSA. The V end lost 0 bases, the J end lost 1 base, and 16 bases lay between the germline ends. The CDR3 DNA is TGTGCCAGCAGCTTAGCGTCGACTTCTTTGCCTTCCTACGAGCAGTACTTC. Translation gives CASSLASTSLPSYEQYF. The full variable domain, completed using reference TRBV7-2 and TRBJ2-7, is GAGVSQSPSNKVTEKGKDVELRCDPISGHTALYWYRQSLGQGLEFLIYFQGNSAPDKSGLPSDRFSAERTGGSVSTLTIQRTQQEDSAVYLCASSLASTSLPSYEQYFGPGTRLTVT.

The J gene is TRBJ2-1, the V gene TRBV7-2; 8 bases agree with TRBD2. CDR1 is SGHTA, CDR2 FQGNSA, per germline. J was trimmed by 9 bases and V by 1 base; bases with no gene match: 2. The CDR3 length is 13 residues. In DNA, the CDR3 is TGTGCCAGCAGCTTAGGACTAGCGAGTGAGCAGTTCTTC. This translates into CASSLGLASEQFF.

V is TRBV2 and J is TRBJ2-6, with D unresolved. V dropped 8 bases and J dropped 0 bases, with 5 bases sitting between them. The germline gives CDR1 SNHLY, CDR2 FYNNEI. This CDR3 spans 13 amino acids. This CDR3 reads CASGDSGANVLTF. The CDR3 nucleotides are TGTGCCAGCGGGGACTCTGGGGCCAACGTCCTGACTTTC.

The genes are TRBV19 and TRBJ2-2; 7 nucleotides agree with TRBD2. The junction had 14 bases not matched to a gene; V was cut back by 3 bases and J by 1 base. Germline V lookup: CDR1 LNHDA, CDR2 SQIVND (reference sequence). The CDR3 is 19 residues long. DNA of the CDR3: TGTGCCAGTAGTATTCGGACTAGGACCGATCGGCGGAACACCGGGGAGCTGTTTTTT. Protein product: CASSIRTRTDRRNTGELFF.

The chain carries TRBV6-2 or TRBV6-3 and TRBJ2-3, with a possible D match to TRBD2 (6 bases). V gave up 5 bases and J gave up 2 bases, with 11 bases separating them. The germline V gene has CDR1 MNHEY and CDR2 SVGEGT. The CDR3 is made up of 14 amino acids. The CDR3 coding sequence is TGTGCCAGCAGTATACGGGAGATCACAGATACGCAGTATTTT. Protein sequence: CASSIREITDTQYF.

There are a few counts of this clonotype. This chain joins TRBV7-6 and TRBJ2-2; D is unresolved. Trimming took off 2 bases at V and 9 bases at J, with 4 bases between the two ends. Germline values: CDR1 SGHVS, CDR2 FNYEAQ. CDR3 length: 11 residues. CDR3 in DNA: TGTGCCAGCAGCTTATCCCGGGAGCTGTTTTTT. Translation gives CASSLSRELFF.

This clonotype was seen at least ten times. The chain joins TRBV6-6 to TRBJ2-3; weak D call: TRBD1 (5 bases). This CDR3 region has 15 residues. Germline V gives CDR1 MNHNY, CDR2 SVGAGI (reference sequence). The V end was cut by 1 base, the J end by 2 bases, with 10 bases between. The CDR3 loop reads CASSYLKTATDTQYF. The CDR3 DNA is TGTGCCAGCAGTTACTTAAAGACAGCCACAGATACGCAGTATTTT.

The rearrangement uses TRBV20-1 and TRBJ2-5; 8 nucleotides align to TRBD2. The CDR3 is 13 amino acids. Germline trimming cut 5 bases from V and 4 bases from J; bases unmatched to any gene: 6. Germline V CDR1 and CDR2: DFQATT, SNEGSKA (reference sequence). CDR3 amino acids: CSAPIGLAETQYF. The CDR3 nucleotides read TGCAGTGCTCCTATCGGACTAGCAGAGACCCAGTACTTC.

The V gene is TRBV6-5, the J gene TRBJ2-7, with TRBD1 matching over 7 bases. The CDR3 runs to 15 residues. V lost 3 bases to trimming and J lost 2 bases; unmatched junction nucleotides: 7. CDR1 is MNHEY and CDR2 is SVGAGI in the germline V gene. CDR3 bases: TGTGCCAGCAGTTATTTGGCCGGGACAGCCTACGAGCAGTACTTC. Translating it yields CASSYLAGTAYEQYF.

The rearrangement uses TRBV4-3 and TRBJ2-1; D is unclear. The CDR3 spans 15 residues. The germline V and J ends were trimmed by 0 bases and 5 bases, with 11 bases remaining between them. CDR1 is LGHNA, CDR2 YSLEER, per germline. The CDR3 coding sequence is TGCGCCAGCAGCCAAGATCGGGTCGGAGACAATGAGCAGTTCTTC. This encodes CASSQDRVGDNEQFF.

This clonotype has more than one count but fewer than ten. The chain couples TRBV19 to TRBJ1-5; D gene unclear. CDR1 and CDR2 (germline): LNHDA, SQIVND (reference sequence). The length of the CDR3 is 17 residues. V lost 1 base and J 2 bases, leaving 15 bases between the germline ends. The CDR3 loop is CASSIGVGGVGNQPQHF. DNA of the CDR3: TGTGCCAGTAGTATAGGGGTAGGTGGAGTGGGCAATCAGCCCCAGCATTTT.

Only one count was recorded for this clonotype. Compared with germline, one end of the junction differs, possibly owing to a read error. The chain joins TRBV12-3 or TRBV12-4 to TRBJ1-4; D gene unclear. There are 12 residues in the CDR3. The CDR3 region is CASSSRNKKLFF. The CDR3 nucleotides are TGTGCCAGCAGTTCCCGTAATAAAAAACTGTTTTTT.

This chain links TRBV12-3 or TRBV12-4 with TRBJ1-1; D possibly corresponds to TRBD1 (6 bases). There are 14 residues in the CDR3. V dropped 7 bases and J dropped 1 base, with 13 bases sitting between them. CDR3 sequence: CASKSRGANTEAFF. The DNA for the CDR3 is TGTGCCAGCAAATCCAGGGGTGCGAACACTGAAGCTTTCTTT.

The chain has TRBV5-4 and TRBJ2-7, with TRBD2 matching 10 bases. The CDR3 sequence is 16 residues long. Unmatched junction bases numbered 12, after V lost 4 bases and J lost 5 bases. CDR1 SGHNT and CDR2 YYREEE come from the germline V gene (reference sequence). CDR3 coding DNA: TGTGCCAGCAGCCCAAGCGGGGGGGGCCGTCAAGACGAGCAGTACTTC. The encoded protein is CASSPSGGGRQDEQYF.

The chain couples TRBV2 to TRBJ2-7; D possibly corresponds to TRBD1 (5 bases). CDR3 length equals 16 residues. V lost 4 bases, J lost 2 bases, and 18 bases lay in between. The germline CDR1 and CDR2 sequences are SNHLY and FYNNEI. The CDR3 sequence is CASSAAAGWRAYEQYF. The CDR3 coding sequence is TGTGCCAGCAGTGCAGCCGCAGGGTGGAGAGCCTACGAGCAGTACTTC.

The rearrangement uses TRBV7-4 and TRBJ2-1; 8 nucleotides align to TRBD1. The V segment lost 4 bases and the J segment 8 bases; nucleotides outside the gene matches: 13. Germline V gene lookup returns CDR1 SGHVT and CDR2 SQSDAQ. This CDR3 has 16 residues. In DNA form, the CDR3 reads TGTGCCAGCAGCTCTACATCCGACAGGGGACGCGATGAGCAGTTCTTC. It specifies CASSSTSDRGRDEQFF.

The rearrangement links TRBV25-1 to TRBJ2-3; possibly TRBD2 for D (5 bases). Germline CDR1 reads MGHDK; CDR2 reads SYGVNS. The CDR3 totals 14 residues. The V and J ends lost 0 bases and 5 bases respectively, with 9 bases between them. The CDR3 bases are TGTGCCAGCAGTGAATACCCCGCGGGAGATACGCAGTATTTT. Translated: CASSEYPAGDTQYF.

This clonotype showed up many times. The V call is TRBV4-3, the J call TRBJ1-5, with no clear D. The germline V gene has CDR1 LGHNA and CDR2 YSLEER. The CDR3 consists of 14 residues. The germline V and J ends were trimmed by 0 bases and 5 bases, with 8 bases remaining between them. The DNA of the CDR3 is TGCGCCAGCAGCCAAGAGAGGGAGCATCAGCCCCAGCATTTT. Its protein is CASSQEREHQPQHF.

This clonotype was observed a few times. The genes are TRBV19 and TRBJ1-5, with 11 bases that match TRBD1. This CDR3 comprises 18 residues. Germline V gene lookup returns CDR1 LNHDA and CDR2 SQIVND (reference sequence). V trimming: 6 bases; J trimming: 5 bases; junction bases outside the gene matches: 15. The CDR3 here is CASSSIGQGAKGDQPQHF. Here the CDR3 DNA reads TGTGCCAGTAGCAGCATCGGACAGGGGGCGAAGGGGGATCAGCCCCAGCATTTT.

In this sample, this clonotype turned up a few times. The genes are TRBV4-1 and TRBJ1-1, with D perhaps matching TRBD1 (5 bases). The CDR3 length is 15 residues. V lost 4 bases and J lost 4, with 16 bases in between. Germline loops: CDR1 MGHRA, CDR2 YSYEKL. CDR3 amino acids: CASSLRGQGGTEAFF. The CDR3 DNA reads TGCGCCAGCAGCCTTCGGGGCCAAGGAGGCACTGAAGCTTTCTTT.

There are a few counts of this clonotype. The gene calls are TRBV7-9 and TRBJ2-7, with a tentative D call TRBD2 (5 bases). Germline V gene sequence: CDR1 SEHNR, CDR2 FQNEAQ (reference sequence). With 6 bases removed from V and 1 base from J, the gap between germline ends came to 16 bases. The CDR3 spans 15 residues. DNA for the CDR3: TGTGCCAGCAGGAGGACTCTCCAGGATTCCTACGAGCAGTACTTC. Protein sequence: CASRRTLQDSYEQYF.

The chain combines TRBV7-6 with TRBJ2-2; TRBD2 matches 11 bases. The CDR3 has 16 residues. Per the germline V gene, CDR1 is SGHVS and CDR2 is FNYEAQ. V lost 3 bases, J lost 3 bases, and 3 bases stayed unmatched. CDR3 nucleotide sequence: TGTGCCAGCAGCTTCTATAGCGGGGGGGACACCGGGGAGCTGTTTTTT. Translating it yields CASSFYSGGDTGELFF.

This clonotype was seen more than once but under ten times. The genes are TRBV11-3 and TRBJ2-3, with 10 bases aligning to TRBD2. V dropped 3 bases and J dropped 6; count of bases not matched to a gene: 3. This CDR3 spans 14 amino acids. CDR1 and CDR2 from the germline V gene are SGHNT and YENEEA. The CDR3 DNA reads as TGTGCCAGCAGCTTGAGCGGGGGGGCCGATACGCAGTATTTT. This gives the protein CASSLSGGADTQYF.

The chain combines TRBV5-8 with TRBJ2-1; a weak D match, TRBD2 (7 bases). CDR1 and CDR2 (germline): SGHTS, YDEGEE. Trimming left V 0 bases short and J 3 bases short, with 16 bases between. The CDR3 loop spans 17 amino acids. CDR3 sequence (DNA): TGTGCCAGCAGCTTGGATTTTTCGCGGGGGCTCTACAATGAGCAGTTCTTC. This translates into CASSLDFSRGLYNEQFF.

The chain links TRBV12-3 or TRBV12-4 to TRBJ2-7, with 11 bases matching TRBD2. The CDR3 extends over 16 amino acids. The junction had 12 bases not matched to a gene; V was cut back by 4 bases and J by 7 bases. CDR3 DNA: TGTGCCAGCAGTTGGCAGCCGGGACTAGCGGCGAAGGAGCAGTACTTC. Translated, it gives CASSWQPGLAAKEQYF.

This clonotype was seen only a few times. J is TRBJ1-1 and V is TRBV29-1; a weak D match, TRBD1 (6 bases). Germline assignment: CDR1 SQVTM and CDR2 ANQGSEA. The V end was cut by 6 bases, the J end by 0 bases, with 11 bases between. The CDR3 sequence is 13 residues long. CDR3 in DNA: TGCAGCGTAGCGGACAGACTGAACACTGAAGCTTTCTTT. It is translated as CSVADRLNTEAFF.

This clonotype was seen repeatedly, ten times or more. This sequence joins TRBV7-2 and TRBJ2-1; 7 bases fit TRBD2. The V gene end was trimmed by 3 bases and the J gene end by 4 bases; junction bases not matched to a gene: 6. CDR1 SGHTA and CDR2 FQGNSA come from the germline V gene. The CDR3 has 15 residues. CDR3 sequence (DNA): TGTGCCAGCAGCTTCGGGAGCGGGGAGTACAATGAGCAGTTCTTC. Its protein is CASSFGSGEYNEQFF.

This clonotype showed up just a few times. CDR3 region: CASSQYRTPTYEQYF. For the CDR3, the DNA is TGTGCCAGCAGCCAATACAGGACGCCTACCTACGAGCAGTACTTC. The gene calls are TRBV4-2 and TRBJ2-7, with D maybe TRBD1 (5 bases). This CDR3 comprises 15 residues. V was pared by 2 bases and J by 2 bases, with 13 bases between. CDR1 is LGHNA, CDR2 YNFKEQ, per germline.

This clonotype was detected a few times. The V gene is TRBV11-2, the J gene TRBJ2-6, with D unclear. The CDR3 covers 13 residues. Germline V gene sequence: CDR1 SGHAT, CDR2 FQNNGV. Trimming removed 6 bases from V and 0 bases from J, with 3 bases in between. CDR3 nucleotides: TGTGCCAGCAGGTTCTCTGGGGCCAACGTCCTGACTTTC. It encodes CASRFSGANVLTF.

The rearrangement uses TRBV12-3 or TRBV12-4 and TRBJ2-5; 8 nucleotides align to TRBD2. CDR3 length: 15 residues. J lost 4 bases, V lost 2 bases, and 6 bases had no gene match. The CDR3 DNA follows: TGTGCCAGCAGTTTACTCGGGACTAGGAGAGAGACCCAGTACTTC. Translating it yields CASSLLGTRRETQYF.

This clonotype was counted a few times. The CDR3 DNA follows: TGTGCCAGCAGGATCAACAGGGCGCCTAATGAAAAACTGTTTTTT. This gives the protein CASRINRAPNEKLFF. This chain joins TRBV2 and TRBJ1-4; the D gene is possibly TRBD1 (6 bases). Trimming stripped 6 bases from V and 3 bases from J, with 14 bases between. This CDR3 region has 15 residues. The germline V gene has CDR1 SNHLY and CDR2 FYNNEI.